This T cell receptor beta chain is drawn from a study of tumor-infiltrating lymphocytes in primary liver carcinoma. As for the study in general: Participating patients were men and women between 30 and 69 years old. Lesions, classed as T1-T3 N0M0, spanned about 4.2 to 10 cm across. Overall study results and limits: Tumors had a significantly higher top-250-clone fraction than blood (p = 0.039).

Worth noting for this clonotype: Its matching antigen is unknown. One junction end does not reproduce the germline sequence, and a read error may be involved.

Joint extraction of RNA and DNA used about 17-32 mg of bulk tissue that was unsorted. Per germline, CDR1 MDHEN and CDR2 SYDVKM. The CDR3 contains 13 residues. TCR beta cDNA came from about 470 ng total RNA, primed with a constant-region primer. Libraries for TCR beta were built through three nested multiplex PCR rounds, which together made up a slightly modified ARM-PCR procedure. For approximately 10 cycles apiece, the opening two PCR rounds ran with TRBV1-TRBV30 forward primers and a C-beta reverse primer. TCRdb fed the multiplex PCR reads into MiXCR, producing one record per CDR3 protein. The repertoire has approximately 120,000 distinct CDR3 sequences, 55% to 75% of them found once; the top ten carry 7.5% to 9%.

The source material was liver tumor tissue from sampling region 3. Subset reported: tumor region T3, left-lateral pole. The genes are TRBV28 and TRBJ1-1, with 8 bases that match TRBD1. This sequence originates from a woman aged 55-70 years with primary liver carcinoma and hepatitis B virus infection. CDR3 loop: CASSFNGQGGASF. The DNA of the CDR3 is TGTGCCAGCAGTTTCAATGGACAGGGAGGGGCTTCCTTT.